A selection of T cell receptor beta chains follows, all from one sample in a study of OX40 agonist ivuxolimab in advanced cancers. Sequencing was performed with immunoSEQ multiplex PCR; in TCRdb, only in-frame clones are kept and a portion is missing. The sample holds 79,000 or so clones, about 90% seen once. The material sequenced was CD4+ or CD8+ T cells sorted from blood, taken in a trial of the OX40 agonist ivuxolimab. The receptors originated from an adult with an advanced solid tumor such as melanoma, head and neck, liver or kidney cancer. CDR3s include the opening cysteine and the closing phenylalanine or tryptophan. A D gene is named only where the DNA matches it firmly. Only some rows state a clone size, as once, few, many or a class for expanded clones.

j_call,v_call,d_call,clone_size,cdr3_nt,cdr3_aa
TRBJ1-1,TRBV6-5,NA,NA,TGTGCCAGCAGTTCGGTCGGGGGGGCCGTCGAAGCTTTCTTT,CASSSVGGAVEAFF
TRBJ2-7,TRBV6-6,TRBD1,once,TGTGCCAGCAGTTACGGCGGGACAGGGACCTACGAGCAGTACTTC,CASSYGGTGTYEQYF
TRBJ2-6,TRBV7-2,NA,NA,TGTGCCAGCAGCTTGAGGGGGTCCGGGGCCAACGTCCTGACTTTC,CASSLRGSGANVLTF
TRBJ2-6,TRBV10-2,TRBD2,NA,TGCGCCAGCAGTGAGCAAGCGGGGGTCTCTGGGGCCAACGTCCTGACTTTC,CASSEQAGVSGANVLTF
TRBJ2-7,TRBV4-2,NA,NA,TGTGCCAGCAGCCGAAATTACGAGCAGTACTTC,CASSRNYEQYF
TRBJ1-5,TRBV19,NA,NA,TGTGCCAGTAGTATAGACAGGGGTAATCAGCCCCAGCATTTT,CASSIDRGNQPQHF
TRBJ2-6,TRBV5-6,NA,NA,TGTGCCAGCAGCTTAGGGGGTGCTGGGGCCAACGTCCTGACTTTC,CASSLGGAGANVLTF
TRBJ1-6,TRBV25-1,NA,NA,TGTGCCAGCAGCCTATTGGGGGGAGGGTCACCCCTCCACTTT,CASSLLGGGSPLHF
TRBJ2-1,TRBV11-3,NA,NA,TGTGCCAGCAGCTTAGCAGGCCAGGGTGTCGATTCGAGTCGAAATGAGCAGTTCTTC,CASSLAGQGVDSSRNEQFF
TRBJ1-3,TRBV9,NA,few,TGTGCCAGCAGCGTAGAAAGTGGAGGTTCTATATATTTT,CASSVESGGSIYF
TRBJ1-1,TRBV7-9,NA,NA,TGTGCCAGCAGCTTACAGGGGAGGACTGAAGCTTTCTTT,CASSLQGRTEAFF
TRBJ2-2,TRBV27,NA,few,TGTGCCAGCAGTTCACGCGCTGCCCGGTCAGGAGGGGCCGGGGAGCTGTTTTTT,CASSSRAARSGGAGELFF
TRBJ1-4,TRBV21-1,NA,NA,TGTGCCAGCAGCAATGCGGGGGCACTGTTTTTT,CASSNAGALFF
TRBJ2-1,TRBV10-2,TRBD2,NA,TGCGCCAGCAGTGAGGGGACTAGCCGTTACAATGAGCAGTTCTTC,CASSEGTSRYNEQFF
TRBJ2-7,TRBV6-5,TRBD1,NA,TGTGCCAGCAGTTCTGGACAGGGTCCCTACGAGCAGTACTTC,CASSSGQGPYEQYF
TRBJ1-1,TRBV10-2,NA,few,TGCGCCAGCAGTGAAATCACAGAGGAAACTGAAGCTTTCTTT,CASSEITEETEAFF
TRBJ1-1,TRBV5-1,NA,NA,TGCGCCAGCAGCTTGACCGGACCCATGAACACTGAAGCTTTCTTT,CASSLTGPMNTEAFF
TRBJ1-4,TRBV6-5,NA,NA,TGTGCCAGCAGTTACTCGGGGGCAACTAATGAAAAACTGTTTTTT,CASSYSGATNEKLFF
TRBJ2-1,TRBV18,TRBD1,NA,TGTGCCAGCTCACCACGGGACAGGGAGGACAATGAGCAGTTCTTC,CASSPRDREDNEQFF
TRBJ2-5,TRBV7-2,NA,NA,TGTGCCAGCAGCTCCCGGGTCGTCCCCGGCAGGGAGACCCAGTACTTC,CASSSRVVPGRETQYF
TRBJ1-1,TRBV4-1,NA,NA,TGCGCCAGCAGCCAAGAAGGCGCGGTTACCCGGCGGGGAGTTAGCATGAACACTGAAGCTTTCTTT,CASSQEGAVTRRGVSMNTEAFF
TRBJ2-4,TRBV5-1,TRBD2,NA,TGCGCCAGCAGCTTGGGGACTAGCGGGAGTGGGAACATTCAGTACTTC,CASSLGTSGSGNIQYF
TRBJ2-7,TRBV4-1,NA,NA,TGCGCCAGCAGCCGGTCTAGGGGCCCCTACGAGCAGTACTTC,CASSRSRGPYEQYF
TRBJ2-7,TRBV28,NA,NA,TGTGCCAGCAGTTTTAAGGGGCTTTACGAGCAGTACTTC,CASSFKGLYEQYF
TRBJ2-1,TRBV19,NA,NA,TGTGCCAGTAGTCCCTCTGCCGCGGCAAGGGAGGATGAGCAGTTCTTC,CASSPSAAAREDEQFF
TRBJ2-7,TRBV28,NA,few,TGTGCCTCACGTCCCGACGCCTACGAGCAGTACTTC,CASRPDAYEQYF
TRBJ2-1,TRBV4-1,NA,NA,TGCGCCAGCAGCCAAGAATTATTTGAGACCAGGAGACGAGGCTCCTACAATGAGCAGTTCTTC,CASSQELFETRRRGSYNEQFF
TRBJ2-7,TRBV6-5,NA,NA,TGTGCCAGCAGGCGGACTGTCAGCTCCTACGAGCAGTACTTC,CASRRTVSSYEQYF
TRBJ2-7,TRBV5-5,NA,NA,TGTGCCAGCAGCTTGGGCGCGATTCTCTACGAGCAGTACTTC,CASSLGAILYEQYF
TRBJ2-7,TRBV6-6,NA,NA,TGTGCAGGCCAGGCAGGGGCTCCTCCCTACGAGCAGTACTTC,CAGQAGAPPYEQYF
TRBJ2-1,TRBV4-1,TRBD2,few,TGCGCCAGCAGCCAAATCGGGAGGAGCTCCTACAATGAGCAGTTCTTC,CASSQIGRSSYNEQFF
TRBJ1-1,TRBV30,NA,NA,TGTGCCTGGAGGGAGATGAACACTGAAGCTTTCTTT,CAWREMNTEAFF
TRBJ1-1,TRBV10-3,NA,NA,TGTGCCATCAGTGGTCCAGGGGCAACTGAAGCTTTCTTT,CAISGPGATEAFF
TRBJ2-1,TRBV6-4,NA,NA,TGTGCCAGCAGTGATGTGGGCCGTGAGCAGTTCTTC,CASSDVGREQFF
TRBJ2-2,TRBV23-1,NA,NA,TGCGCCAGCACCCTTTGTCGGGGGAACACCGGGGAGCTGTTTTTT,CASTLCRGNTGELFF
TRBJ2-4,TRBV18,NA,NA,TGTGCCAGCTCACCGGAAGCCAAAAACATTCAGTACTTC,CASSPEAKNIQYF
TRBJ2-1,TRBV19,NA,NA,TGTGCCAGTGGTACTAGGAGCTCCTACAATGAGCAGTTCTTC,CASGTRSSYNEQFF
TRBJ1-6,TRBV9,NA,NA,TGTGCCAGCAGCAAACAGGTGAATTCACCCCTCCACTTT,CASSKQVNSPLHF
TRBJ2-7,TRBV5-1,NA,NA,TGCGCCAGCAGGAGGGAGATCTCCTACGAGCAGTACTTC,CASRREISYEQYF
TRBJ2-1,TRBV11-2,NA,few,TGTGCCAGCAGCCAGGGAATTAGCTACAATGAGCAGTTCTTC,CASSQGISYNEQFF
TRBJ2-2,TRBV5-4,NA,once,TGTGCCAGCAGTGACACAGTCGGGGGACCGAACACCGGGGAGCTGTTTTTT,CASSDTVGGPNTGELFF
TRBJ2-5,TRBV18,NA,NA,TGTGCCAGCTCACCACCGGCGGCAGAACAAGAGACCCAGTACTTC,CASSPPAAEQETQYF
TRBJ2-5,TRBV9,TRBD1,NA,TGTGCCAGCAGCCCGGGGACAGGGAGTATCGGGACCCAGTACTTC,CASSPGTGSIGTQYF
TRBJ1-1,TRBV27,NA,NA,TGTGCCAGCAGCACTCAGGGGCCCTTGAACACTGAAGCTTTCTTT,CASSTQGPLNTEAFF
TRBJ2-2,TRBV28,NA,NA,TGTGCCAGCAGTTCCCCATTCTCGCGGCAGGAAAACACCGGGGAGCTGTTTTTT,CASSSPFSRQENTGELFF
TRBJ2-5,TRBV30,NA,NA,TGTGCCTGGAGTCCCATAGGAATTAGGGAGACCCAGTACTTC,CAWSPIGIRETQYF
TRBJ2-5,TRBV18,TRBD1,NA,TGTGCCAGCTCCCGGGACAGGAGACAAGAGACCCAGTACTTC,CASSRDRRQETQYF